This T cell receptor (beta chain) comes out of a study of shared clonotypes between healthy human individuals. Study-level points and caveats: A limitation of the genetic and exposure-history diversity represented arose from few donors.

CDR3 length equals 12 residues. V was shortened by 11 bases and J by 10 bases, with 18 bases between the two germline ends. The germline CDR1 and CDR2 sequences are SEHNR and FQNEAQ (reference sequence). Healthy adults negative for HIV, lacking recent acute infections or vaccinations, served as donors. Worth noting for this clone: The antigen is unknown.

Running of the assay took place at deep level. Each PCR replicate from the sorted subsets contained 150 to 250 ng DNA, which is some 30,000 T cell genomes. Assay used: immunoSEQ multiplex PCR; TCRdb lists only in-frame clones, some missing. The sample lists about 2.5 million clones; 80% to 95% were seen once. The sample was naive CD4+ T cells from PBMCs. Subset denoted: CD45RA+ positively selected. This clonotype was obtained from a man between 18 and 35 years old in good health. Some clones in this sample may be carry-over from other donors' samples. The chain has TRBV7-9 and TRBJ2-1, with D tentatively TRBD2 (5 bases). The CDR3 nucleotides read TGTGCCGGAGAACCGGGATTGAGAGAGCAGTTCTTC. This sequence encodes CAGEPGLREQFF.